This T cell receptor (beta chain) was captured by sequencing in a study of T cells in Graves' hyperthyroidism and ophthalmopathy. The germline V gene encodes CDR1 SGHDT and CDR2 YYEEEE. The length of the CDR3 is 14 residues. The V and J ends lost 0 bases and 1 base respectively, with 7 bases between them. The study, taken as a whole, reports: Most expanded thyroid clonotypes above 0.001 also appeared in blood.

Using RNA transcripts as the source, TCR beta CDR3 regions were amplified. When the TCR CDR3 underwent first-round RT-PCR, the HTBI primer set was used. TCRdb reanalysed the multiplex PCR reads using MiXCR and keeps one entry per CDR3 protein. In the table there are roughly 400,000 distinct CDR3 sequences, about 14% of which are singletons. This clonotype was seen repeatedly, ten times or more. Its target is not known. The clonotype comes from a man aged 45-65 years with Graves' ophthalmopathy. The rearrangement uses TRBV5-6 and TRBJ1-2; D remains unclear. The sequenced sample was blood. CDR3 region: CASSLGDNNYGYTF. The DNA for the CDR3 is TGTGCCAGCAGCTTGGGAGACAATAACTATGGCTACACCTTC. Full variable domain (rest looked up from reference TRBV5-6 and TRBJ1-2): DAGVTQSPTHLIKTRGQQVTLRCSPKSGHDTVSWYQQALGQGPQFIFQYYEEEERQRGNFPDRFSGHQFPNYSSELNVNALLLGDSALYLCASSLGDNNYGYTFGSGTRLTVV.